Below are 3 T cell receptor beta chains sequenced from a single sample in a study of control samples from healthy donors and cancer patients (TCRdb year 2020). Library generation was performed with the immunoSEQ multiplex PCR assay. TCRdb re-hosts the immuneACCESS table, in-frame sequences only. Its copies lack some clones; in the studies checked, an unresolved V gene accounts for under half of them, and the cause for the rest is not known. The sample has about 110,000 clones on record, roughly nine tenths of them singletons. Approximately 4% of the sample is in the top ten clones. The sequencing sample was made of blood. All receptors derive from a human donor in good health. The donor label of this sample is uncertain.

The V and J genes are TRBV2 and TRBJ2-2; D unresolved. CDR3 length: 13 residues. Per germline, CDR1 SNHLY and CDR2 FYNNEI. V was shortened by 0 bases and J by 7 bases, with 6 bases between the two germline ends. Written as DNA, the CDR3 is TGTGCCAGCAGTGAAGCCGGCGACGGGGAGCTGTTTTTT. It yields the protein CASSEAGDGELFF.

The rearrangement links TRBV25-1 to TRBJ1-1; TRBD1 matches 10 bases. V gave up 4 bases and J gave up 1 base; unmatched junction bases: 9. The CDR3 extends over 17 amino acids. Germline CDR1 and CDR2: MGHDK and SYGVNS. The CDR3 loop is CASSVHDRGHGNTEAFF. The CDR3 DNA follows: TGTGCCAGCAGTGTCCATGACAGGGGGCACGGGAACACTGAAGCTTTCTTT.

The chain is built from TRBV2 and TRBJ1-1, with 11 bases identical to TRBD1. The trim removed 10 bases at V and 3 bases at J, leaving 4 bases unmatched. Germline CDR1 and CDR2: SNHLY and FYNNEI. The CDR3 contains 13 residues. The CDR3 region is CAIEGQGDTEAFF. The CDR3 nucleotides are TGTGCCATAGAGGGACAGGGGGACACTGAAGCTTTCTTT.